Below, one T cell receptor (beta chain) is given with its context. Antigen unknown. This sample was included in a study of blood T cells in healthy people across ages. General observations from the study: Estimates drawn from one million T cells were deemed to understate diversity.

Then a second PCR, running roughly 6 to 12 cycles, was carried out with a sample-barcoded 5' primer and a J-beta primer mix. From the 5' RACE reads, TCRdb called clonotypes with MiXCR, one entry per CDR3 protein. The sample yields about 1.6 million distinct CDR3 sequences, approximately 32% seen once. The V end lost 3 bases, the J end lost 4 bases, and 9 bases lay between the germline ends. This CDR3 has 13 amino acids. Germline CDR1 is KGHSH and CDR2 is LQKENI. The sequencing input was blood. The chain combines TRBV18 with TRBJ1-2; perhaps TRBD1 as D (5 bases). This TCR was recovered from a woman under 40 in good health. CDR3 sequence reads: CASSPLGAYGYTF. The CDR3 region has the DNA TGTGCCAGCTCACCCCTCGGGGCCTATGGCTACACCTTC.